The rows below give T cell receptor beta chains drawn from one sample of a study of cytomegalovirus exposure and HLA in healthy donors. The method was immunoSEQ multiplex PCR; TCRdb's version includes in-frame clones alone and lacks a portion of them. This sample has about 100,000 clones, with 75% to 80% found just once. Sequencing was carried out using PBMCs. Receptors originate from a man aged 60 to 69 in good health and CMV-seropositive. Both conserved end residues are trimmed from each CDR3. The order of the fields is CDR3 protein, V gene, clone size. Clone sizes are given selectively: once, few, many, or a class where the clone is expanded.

CDR3: ATSRDWGQGVSRNTEAF
V: TRBV15
size: NA

CDR3: ASSDYRGVGTGELF
V: TRBV9
size: NA

CDR3: ASSLDRDYTGELF
V: TRBV18
size: NA

CDR3: ASRPGQAIYEQY
V: TRBV5-1
size: NA

CDR3: ASSILAGAQETQY
V: TRBV28
size: NA

CDR3: ASSLLGSGGPYNEQF
V: TRBV9
size: NA

CDR3: SVTGDLADTQY
V: TRBV29-1
size: NA

CDR3: ASSGQGQDNSPLH
V: TRBV7-9
size: NA

CDR3: ASSRDTDTQY
V: TRBV5-1
size: NA

CDR3: ASSPQGAGGELF
V: TRBV7-7
size: few

CDR3: ASSPGQNTGELF
V: TRBV6-5
size: few

CDR3: ASSHSSYEQY
V: TRBV7-2
size: many

CDR3: ASSLGSVETQY
V: TRBV7-9
size: NA

CDR3: ASGWGRLNEQF
V: TRBV12-5
size: NA

CDR3: ATSRGSRDRGQRIRAF
V: TRBV15
size: NA

CDR3: AWSEQGYSPLH
V: TRBV30
size: NA

CDR3: ASSEDRDIGYEQY
V: TRBV5-1
size: once

CDR3: AWTLNSPLH
V: TRBV30
size: NA

CDR3: ASSPRGSGVYGYT
V: TRBV28
size: NA

CDR3: ASRIMNTEAF
V: TRBV2
size: NA

CDR3: ASSADSLYGNTIY
V: TRBV2
size: NA

CDR3: ARPKTSSSLANTGELF
V: TRBV7-3
size: NA

CDR3: ASSQEVLGGENIQY
V: TRBV4-3
size: NA

CDR3: ASSYSNEGYEQY
V: TRBV6-6
size: few

CDR3: ASSGYPGGLRPLTEAF
V: TRBV9
size: NA

CDR3: ASSQEIVPPRHEQY
V: TRBV4-1
size: NA

CDR3: ASSFGIPNYGYT
V: TRBV19
size: few

CDR3: ASISTSGAYNEQF
V: TRBV5-1
size: NA

CDR3: ASSALGTGLDEQF
V: TRBV6-1
size: once

CDR3: ASREYFVGANVLT
V: TRBV2
size: many

CDR3: ASSDTGAGEQY
V: TRBV18
size: NA

CDR3: ASTQGRDEQY
V: TRBV7-9
size: NA

CDR3: ASSPGETQY
V: TRBV7-9
size: NA

CDR3: ASSSMGRGTVPIQY
V: TRBV27
size: once

CDR3: ASSRELAPRGEQY
V: TRBV7-9
size: NA

CDR3: ASSDPGTATYEQY
V: TRBV6-5
size: NA

CDR3: ASSSGLAGSNTGELF
V: TRBV11-1
size: NA

CDR3: ASSATGLPYEQY
V: TRBV7-8
size: NA

CDR3: ASSFGQLNSPLH
V: TRBV5-1
size: NA

CDR3: ASMRLAGNSDTQY
V: TRBV6-1
size: NA

CDR3: AWSGLAGGETQY
V: TRBV30
size: once

CDR3: ASSTTSGGVNEQF
V: TRBV28
size: NA

CDR3: ASRRGGLAGNEQF
V: TRBV11-2
size: NA

CDR3: ASTRLAGAGELF
V: TRBV4-3
size: few

CDR3: ASSRDSLAKNIQY
V: TRBV6-5
size: NA

CDR3: SVEDLILAGRQETQY
V: TRBV29-1
size: NA

CDR3: ASSDTGGPRDTQY
V: TRBV6-4
size: once

CDR3: ASSLGVVRGFNNSPLH
V: TRBV7-2
size: NA

CDR3: ASSLALRVQY
V: TRBV11-2
size: NA

CDR3: ASSPQGGYLQPQH
V: TRBV9
size: NA

CDR3: ASSSGTGPVEQY
V: TRBV5-1
size: NA

CDR3: ASSFSAQETQY
V: TRBV27
size: NA